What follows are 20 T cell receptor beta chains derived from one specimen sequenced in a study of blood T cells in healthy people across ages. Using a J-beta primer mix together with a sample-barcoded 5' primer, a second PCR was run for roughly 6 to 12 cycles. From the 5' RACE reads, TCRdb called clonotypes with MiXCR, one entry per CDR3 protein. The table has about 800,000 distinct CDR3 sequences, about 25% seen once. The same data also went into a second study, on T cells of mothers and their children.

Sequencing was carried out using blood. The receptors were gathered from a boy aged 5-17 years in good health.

The CDR3 DNA sequence: TGTGCCAGCAGCTTAGTAGTCCGGGGGGATGGCTACACCTTC. Translating gives CASSLVVRGDGYTF. The rearrangement uses TRBV13 and TRBJ1-2, with D tentatively TRBD1 (5 bases). Between the trimmed V and J ends, which lost 1 base and 6 bases, there was a span of 12 bases. The CDR3 has 14 residues. The germline gives CDR1 PRHDT, CDR2 FYEKMQ (reference sequence).

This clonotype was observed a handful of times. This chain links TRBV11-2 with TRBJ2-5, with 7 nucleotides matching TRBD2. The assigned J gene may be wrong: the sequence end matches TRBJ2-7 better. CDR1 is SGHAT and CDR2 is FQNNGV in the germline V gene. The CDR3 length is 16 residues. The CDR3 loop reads CASSKTGTTATYEQYF. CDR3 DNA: TGTGCCAGCAGCAAAACCGGGACTACCGCCACTTACGAGCAGTACTTC.

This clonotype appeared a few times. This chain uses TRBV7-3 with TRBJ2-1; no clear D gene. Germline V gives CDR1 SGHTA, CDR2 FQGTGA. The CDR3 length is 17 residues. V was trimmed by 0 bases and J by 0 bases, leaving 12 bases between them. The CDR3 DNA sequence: TGTGCCAGCAGCTTAACGTACGGTAGCTACTCCTACAATGAGCAGTTCTTC. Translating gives CASSLTYGSYSYNEQFF. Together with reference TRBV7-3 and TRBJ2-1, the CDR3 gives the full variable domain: GAGVSQTPSNKVTEKGKYVELRCDPISGHTALYWYRQSLGQGPEFLIYFQGTGAADDSGLPNDRFFAVRPEGSVSTLKIQRTERGDSAVYLCASSLTYGSYSYNEQFFGPGTRLTVL.

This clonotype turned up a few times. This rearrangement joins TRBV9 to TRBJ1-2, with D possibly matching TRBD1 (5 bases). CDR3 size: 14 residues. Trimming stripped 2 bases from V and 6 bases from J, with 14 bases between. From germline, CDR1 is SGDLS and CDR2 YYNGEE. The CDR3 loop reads CASSVRLSGDGYTF. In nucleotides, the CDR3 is TGTGCCAGCAGCGTTAGGTTGTCGGGGGATGGCTACACCTTC. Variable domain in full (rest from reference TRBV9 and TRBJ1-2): DSGVTQTPKHLITATGQRVTLRCSPRSGDLSVYWYQQSLDQGLQFLIQYYNGEERAKGNILERFSAQQFPDLHSELNLSSLELGDSALYFCASSVRLSGDGYTFGSGTRLTVV.

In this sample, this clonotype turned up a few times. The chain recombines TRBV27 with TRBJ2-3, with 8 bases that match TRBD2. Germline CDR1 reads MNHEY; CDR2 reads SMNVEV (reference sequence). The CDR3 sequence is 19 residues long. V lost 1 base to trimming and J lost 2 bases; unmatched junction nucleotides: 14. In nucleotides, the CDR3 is TGTGCCAGCAGTTTATTTTTGCCGGTCGGGGGGGCCCCCACAGATACGCAGTATTTT. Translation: CASSLFLPVGGAPTDTQYF.

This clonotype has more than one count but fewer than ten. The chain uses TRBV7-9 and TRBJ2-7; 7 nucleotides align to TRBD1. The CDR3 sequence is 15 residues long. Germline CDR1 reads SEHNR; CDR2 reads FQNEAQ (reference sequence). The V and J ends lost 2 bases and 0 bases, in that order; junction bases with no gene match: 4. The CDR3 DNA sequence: TGTGCCAGCAGCTTAATTAGGACAGGCTCCTACGAGCAGTACTTC. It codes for CASSLIRTGSYEQYF. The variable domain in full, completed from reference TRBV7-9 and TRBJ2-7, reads DTGVSQNPRHKITKRGQNVTFRCDPISEHNRLYWYRQTLGQGPEFLTYFQNEAQLEKSRLLSDRFSAERPKGSFSTLEIQRTEQGDSAMYLCASSLIRTGSYEQYFGPGTRLTVT.

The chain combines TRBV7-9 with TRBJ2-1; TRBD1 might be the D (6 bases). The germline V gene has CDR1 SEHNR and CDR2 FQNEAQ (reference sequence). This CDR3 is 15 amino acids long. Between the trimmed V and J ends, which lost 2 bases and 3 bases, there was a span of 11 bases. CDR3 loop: CASSLIRGGYNEQFF. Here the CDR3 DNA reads TGTGCCAGCAGCTTAATCAGAGGGGGCTACAATGAGCAGTTCTTC.

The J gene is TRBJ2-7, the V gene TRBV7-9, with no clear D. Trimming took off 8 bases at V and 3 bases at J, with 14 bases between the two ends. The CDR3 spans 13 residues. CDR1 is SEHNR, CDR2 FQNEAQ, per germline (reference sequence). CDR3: CASAPSPNYEQYF. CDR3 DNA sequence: TGTGCCAGCGCCCCATCCCCAAACTACGAGCAGTACTTC.

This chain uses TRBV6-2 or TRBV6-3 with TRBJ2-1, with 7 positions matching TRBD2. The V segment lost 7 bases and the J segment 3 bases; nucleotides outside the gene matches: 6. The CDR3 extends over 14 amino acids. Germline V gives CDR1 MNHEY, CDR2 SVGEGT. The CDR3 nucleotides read TGTGCCAGCACCCGGGACTACGTCTACAATGAGCAGTTCTTC. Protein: CASTRDYVYNEQFF.

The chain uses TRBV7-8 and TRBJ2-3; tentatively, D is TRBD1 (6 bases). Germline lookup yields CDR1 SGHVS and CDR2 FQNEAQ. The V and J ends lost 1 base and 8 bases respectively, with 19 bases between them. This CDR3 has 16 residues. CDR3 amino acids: CASSLEAAGVALTQYF. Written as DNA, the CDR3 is TGTGCCAGCAGCTTAGAGGCGGCAGGGGTGGCGCTTACGCAGTATTTT.

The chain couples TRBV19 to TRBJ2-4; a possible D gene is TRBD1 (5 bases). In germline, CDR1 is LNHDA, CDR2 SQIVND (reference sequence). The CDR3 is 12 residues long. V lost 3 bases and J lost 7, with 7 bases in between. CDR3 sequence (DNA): TGTGCCAGTAGTATTGGGGCGAACATTCAGTACTTC. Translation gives CASSIGANIQYF. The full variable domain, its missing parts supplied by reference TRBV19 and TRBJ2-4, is DGGITQSPKYLFRKEGQNVTLSCEQNLNHDAMYWYRQDPGQGLRLIYYSQIVNDFQKGDIAEGYSVSREKKESFPLTVTSAQKNPTAFYLCASSIGANIQYFGAGTRLSVL.

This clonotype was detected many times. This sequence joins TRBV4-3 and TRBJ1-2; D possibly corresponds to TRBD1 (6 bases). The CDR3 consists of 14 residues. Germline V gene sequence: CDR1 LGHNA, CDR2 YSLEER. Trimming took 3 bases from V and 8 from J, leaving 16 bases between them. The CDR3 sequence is CASSHSRGLGGYTF. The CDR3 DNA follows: TGCGCCAGCAGCCACAGCAGGGGATTGGGGGGCTACACCTTC.

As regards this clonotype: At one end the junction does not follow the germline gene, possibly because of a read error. In DNA form, the CDR3 reads TGCGCCAGCAGCTTGGATGAGGCTTCCTTCAATGAGCAGTTCTTC. It is translated as CASSLDEASFNEQFF. V gene TRBV5-1 combines with J gene TRBJ2-1; D is unresolved. Germline CDR1 is SGHRS and CDR2 is YFSETQ. The CDR3 sequence is 15 residues long.

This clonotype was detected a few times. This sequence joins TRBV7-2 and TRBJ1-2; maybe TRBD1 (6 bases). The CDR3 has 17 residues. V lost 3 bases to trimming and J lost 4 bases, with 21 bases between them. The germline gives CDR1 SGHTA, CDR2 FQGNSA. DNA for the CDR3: TGTGCCAGCAGCTTCAAAAGTACAACAGGGCGGGGCTATGGCTACACCTTC. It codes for CASSFKSTTGRGYGYTF.

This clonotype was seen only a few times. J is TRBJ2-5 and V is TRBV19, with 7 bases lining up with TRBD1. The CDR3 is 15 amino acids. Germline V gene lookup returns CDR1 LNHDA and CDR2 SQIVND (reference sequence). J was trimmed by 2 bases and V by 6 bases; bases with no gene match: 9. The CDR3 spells CASSIPGRGQETQYF. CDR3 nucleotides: TGTGCCAGTAGCATCCCCGGCAGGGGGCAAGAGACCCAGTACTTC. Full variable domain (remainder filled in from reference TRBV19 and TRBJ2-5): DGGITQSPKYLFRKEGQNVTLSCEQNLNHDAMYWYRQDPGQGLRLIYYSQIVNDFQKGDIAEGYSVSREKKESFPLTVTSAQKNPTAFYLCASSIPGRGQETQYFGPGTRLLVL.

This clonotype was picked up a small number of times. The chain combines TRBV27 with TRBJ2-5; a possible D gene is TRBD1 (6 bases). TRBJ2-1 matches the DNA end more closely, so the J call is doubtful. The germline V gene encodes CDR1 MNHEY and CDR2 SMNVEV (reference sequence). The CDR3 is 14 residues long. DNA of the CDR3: TGTGCCAGCAGTTTATTCCACACAGGGCCTGAGCAGTTCTTC. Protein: CASSLFHTGPEQFF.

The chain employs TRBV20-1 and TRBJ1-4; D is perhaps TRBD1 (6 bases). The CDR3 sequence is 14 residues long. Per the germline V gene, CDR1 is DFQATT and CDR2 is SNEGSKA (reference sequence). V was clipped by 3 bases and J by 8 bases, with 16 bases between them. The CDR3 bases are TGCAGTGCTAGTCAAGCGGGGACACGGGAAAAACTGTTTTTT. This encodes CSASQAGTREKLFF.

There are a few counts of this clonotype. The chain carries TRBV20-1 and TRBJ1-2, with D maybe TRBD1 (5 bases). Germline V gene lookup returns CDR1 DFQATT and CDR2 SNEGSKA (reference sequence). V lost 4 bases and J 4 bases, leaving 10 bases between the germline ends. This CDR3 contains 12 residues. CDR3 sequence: CSATGSSYGYTF. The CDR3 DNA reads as TGCAGTGCTACAGGGTCTTCCTATGGCTACACCTTC.

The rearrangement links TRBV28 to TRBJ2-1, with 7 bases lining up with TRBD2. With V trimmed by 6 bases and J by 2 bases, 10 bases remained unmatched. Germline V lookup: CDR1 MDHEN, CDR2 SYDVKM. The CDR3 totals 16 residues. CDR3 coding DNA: TGTGCCAGCAGGGATTCGGGGGGTTTAACCTACAATGAGCAGTTCTTC. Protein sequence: CASRDSGGLTYNEQFF.

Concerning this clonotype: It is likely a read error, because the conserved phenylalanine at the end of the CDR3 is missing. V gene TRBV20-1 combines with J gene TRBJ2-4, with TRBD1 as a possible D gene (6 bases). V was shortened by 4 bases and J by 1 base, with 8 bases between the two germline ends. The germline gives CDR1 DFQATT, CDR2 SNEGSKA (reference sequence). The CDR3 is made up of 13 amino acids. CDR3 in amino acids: CSANRGAKNIQYL. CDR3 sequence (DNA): TGCAGTGCTAATAGGGGGGCCAAAAACATTCAGTACCTC.